A selection of T cell receptor beta chains follows, all from one sample in a study of T-cell reconstitution after alpha-beta-depleted transplantation in children. Each CDR3 protein gets one entry after TCRdb re-called the PCR reads with MiXCR. Here the sample spans 350,000 to 450,000 distinct CDR3 sequences, around 21% being singletons. The sample consisted of PBMCs from the stem cell graft donor, taken from the stem cell graft. The receptors were sampled from a human donor who donated a stem cell graft to a child with acute myeloid leukemia. Each CDR3 is given with its conserved first and last residue. The D gene is left open where the match is weak. Clone sizes are given selectively: once, few, many, or a class where the clone is expanded.

D: .; size: .; J: TRBJ2-3; V: TRBV7-2; CDR3: CASSPYTINTDTQYF; DNA: TGTGCCAGCAGCCCATACACCATTAACACAGATACGCAGTATTTT
D: TRBD2; size: .; J: TRBJ2-7; V: TRBV12-3/TRBV12-4; CDR3: CASSPGANIAGGPTRYF; DNA: TGTGCCAGCAGTCCCGGGGCTAATATAGCGGGAGGCCCCACTAGATACTTC
D: TRBD1; size: few; J: TRBJ1-5; V: TRBV28; CDR3: CASRAEDRAWQPQHF; DNA: TGTGCCAGCAGAGCCGAGGACAGGGCCTGGCAGCCCCAGCATTTT
D: .; size: .; J: TRBJ1-2; V: TRBV7-6; CDR3: CASSLEVRSPRGYTF; DNA: TGTGCCAGCAGCTTAGAAGTGCGGAGTCCAAGGGGCTACACCTTC
D: .; size: few; J: TRBJ1-1; V: TRBV20-1; CDR3: CSAPSTGVNTEAFF; DNA: TGCAGTGCCCCATCGACAGGAGTGAACACTGAAGCTTTCTTT
D: .; size: few; J: TRBJ2-3; V: TRBV20-1; CDR3: CSARGVRAGGGTDTQYF; DNA: TGCAGTGCCAGAGGTGTACGTGCGGGTGGAGGCACAGATACGCAGTATTTT
D: .; size: .; J: TRBJ2-7; V: TRBV12-3/TRBV12-4; CDR3: CASSFPGRLTYEQYF; DNA: TGTGCCAGCAGTTTTCCGGGACGACTAACCTACGAGCAGTACTTC
D: .; size: .; J: TRBJ2-3; V: TRBV12-3/TRBV12-4; CDR3: CASSFSPGVTDTQYF; DNA: TGTGCCAGCAGCTTCAGCCCGGGAGTCACAGATACGCAGTATTTT
D: .; size: many; J: TRBJ2-1; V: TRBV29-1; CDR3: CSVGGEAYNEQFF; DNA: TGCAGCGTTGGGGGGGAAGCCTACAATGAGCAGTTCTTC
D: TRBD2; size: many; J: TRBJ2-3; V: TRBV7-6; CDR3: CASSSTSGHTDTQYF; DNA: TGTGCCAGCAGCTCGACTAGCGGCCACACAGATACGCAGTATTTT
D: .; size: .; J: TRBJ2-2; V: TRBV5-1; CDR3: CASSLRESNTGELFF; DNA: TGCGCCAGCAGCTTACGGGAGTCGAACACCGGGGAGCTGTTTTTT
D: TRBD1; size: many; J: TRBJ2-7; V: TRBV20-1; CDR3: CSAEKIHRTGAYEQYF; DNA: TGCAGTGCCGAAAAAATACACCGGACAGGGGCCTACGAGCAGTACTTC
D: .; size: few; J: TRBJ2-1; V: TRBV7-8; CDR3: CASSRPEVEQFF; DNA: TGTGCCAGCAGCCGACCCGAGGTTGAGCAGTTCTTC
D: TRBD1; size: many; J: TRBJ2-7; V: TRBV29-1; CDR3: CSVLQGNEQYF; DNA: TGCAGCGTGCTACAGGGGAACGAGCAGTACTTC
D: .; size: few; J: TRBJ2-3; V: TRBV29-1; CDR3: CSSQKRGPSTDTQYF; DNA: TGCAGCTCGCAAAAAAGGGGCCCTAGCACAGATACGCAGTATTTT
D: TRBD2; size: many; J: TRBJ2-6; V: TRBV20-1; CDR3: CSARASGGISGANVLTF; DNA: TGCAGTGCTAGGGCGAGCGGGGGCATCTCTGGGGCCAACGTCCTGACTTTC
D: TRBD2; size: few; J: TRBJ2-5; V: TRBV4-2; CDR3: CASSPGGKTQYF; DNA: TGTGCCAGCAGTCCCGGGGGGAAGACCCAGTACTTC
D: .; size: few; J: TRBJ2-7; V: TRBV27; CDR3: CASSLGYLYEQYF; DNA: TGTGCCAGCAGCCTAGGGTATCTCTACGAGCAGTACTTC
D: TRBD1; size: .; J: TRBJ2-7; V: TRBV3-1; CDR3: CASSQGGQGRTYEQYF; DNA: TGTGCCAGCAGCCAAGGGGGACAGGGGAGGACCTACGAGCAGTACTTC
D: TRBD2; size: many; J: TRBJ2-7; V: TRBV10-2; CDR3: CASSGTSGRYTSYEQYF; DNA: TGCGCCAGCAGTGGAACTAGCGGGAGGTACACCTCCTACGAGCAGTACTTC
D: .; size: few; J: TRBJ2-1; V: TRBV12-3/TRBV12-4; CDR3: CASSYRGNSYNEQFF; DNA: TGTGCCAGCAGTTATAGGGGGAACTCCTACAATGAGCAGTTCTTC
D: .; size: .; J: TRBJ2-1; V: TRBV2; CDR3: CASSSTGLNNEQFF; DNA: TGTGCCAGCAGTTCGACGGGACTCAACAATGAGCAGTTCTTC
D: TRBD2; size: few; J: TRBJ2-1; V: TRBV20-1; CDR3: CSARDPGLAEYNEQFF; DNA: TGCAGTGCTAGAGATCCGGGACTAGCAGAGTACAATGAGCAGTTCTTC
D: TRBD1; size: .; J: TRBJ2-1; V: TRBV7-8; CDR3: CASSGTGTGYNEQFF; DNA: TGTGCCAGCAGCGGCACCGGGACAGGGTACAATGAGCAGTTCTTC
D: .; size: few; J: TRBJ2-3; V: TRBV20-1; CDR3: CSARPDPGGTDTQYF; DNA: TGCAGTGCTAGACCCGACCCGGGAGGCACAGATACGCAGTATTTT
D: .; size: .; J: TRBJ2-3; V: TRBV2; CDR3: CASSEGDLGDTQYF; DNA: TGTGCCAGCAGTGAGGGGGACTTAGGAGATACGCAGTATTTT
D: .; size: many; J: TRBJ2-7; V: TRBV20-1; CDR3: CSANRDNYEQYF; DNA: TGCAGTGCTAACCGGGACAACTACGAGCAGTACTTC
D: TRBD2; size: few; J: TRBJ2-1; V: TRBV20-1; CDR3: CCARAVMNSGRAGGVFF; DNA: TGCTGTGCTAGAGCCGTTATGAATAGCGGGAGGGCCGGGGGTGTGTTCTTC
D: .; size: .; J: TRBJ2-7; V: TRBV12-3/TRBV12-4; CDR3: CASSSPFLFSQQYF; DNA: TGTGCCAGCAGTTCTCCTTTTCTATTTTCCCAGCAGTACTTC
D: TRBD1; size: few; J: TRBJ2-7; V: TRBV5-1; CDR3: CASSYMSQGAYEQYF; DNA: TGCGCCAGCAGCTACATGTCGCAGGGGGCCTACGAGCAGTACTTC
D: TRBD2; size: .; J: TRBJ2-1; V: TRBV12-3/TRBV12-4; CDR3: CASSLLAAVGGEQFF; DNA: TGTGCCAGCAGTCTCTTAGCGGCCGTGGGGGGGGAGCAGTTCTTC
D: .; size: .; J: TRBJ1-1; V: TRBV7-2; CDR3: CASSPFAGGTEAFF; DNA: TGTGCCAGCAGCCCCTTCGCGGGGGGCACTGAAGCTTTCTTT
D: TRBD1; size: .; J: TRBJ2-1; V: TRBV4-2; CDR3: CASSETGDTSYNEQFF; DNA: TGTGCCAGCAGCGAAACAGGGGACACAAGCTACAATGAGCAGTTCTTC
D: TRBD2; size: few; J: TRBJ2-1; V: TRBV20-1; CDR3: CSAKGFLAATYNEQFF; DNA: TGCAGTGCTAAGGGCTTCCTAGCGGCTACTTACAATGAGCAGTTCTTC
D: TRBD2; size: many; J: TRBJ2-5; V: TRBV20-1; CDR3: CSASPGLTETQYF; DNA: TGCAGTGCTAGCCCGGGACTAACAGAGACCCAGTACTTC
D: .; size: few; J: TRBJ2-3; V: TRBV12-3/TRBV12-4; CDR3: CASSLRLDTQYF; DNA: TGTGCCAGCAGTTTACGGTTAGATACGCAGTATTTT
D: TRBD2; size: many; J: TRBJ2-3; V: TRBV20-1; CDR3: CSARPGGVSGRTRDTQYF; DNA: TGCAGTGCCCGTCCCGGGGGAGTGAGCGGGAGAACTCGAGATACGCAGTATTTT
D: TRBD2; size: few; J: TRBJ2-1; V: TRBV25-1; CDR3: CASSESSTSGTYNEQFF; DNA: TGTGCCAGCAGTGAATCCTCGACTAGCGGGACTTACAATGAGCAGTTCTTC
D: .; size: .; J: TRBJ2-1; V: TRBV7-6; CDR3: CASSLAPRPDNEQFF; DNA: TGTGCCAGCAGCTTAGCCCCAAGGCCCGACAATGAGCAGTTCTTC
D: .; size: .; J: TRBJ2-7; V: TRBV28; CDR3: CASSLSEDSYEQYF; DNA: TGTGCCAGCAGCTTATCCGAGGACAGCTACGAGCAGTACTTC
D: .; size: many; J: TRBJ2-7; V: TRBV6-5; CDR3: CASSYRGSSYEQYF; DNA: TGTGCCAGCAGTTACAGGGGGAGCTCCTACGAGCAGTACTTC
D: TRBD2; size: few; J: TRBJ2-7; V: TRBV12-3/TRBV12-4; CDR3: CASSRLAGGEQYF; DNA: TGTGCCAGCAGCCGACTAGCGGGAGGCGAGCAGTACTTC
D: .; size: .; J: TRBJ1-2; V: TRBV29-1; CDR3: CSVDSTYGYTF; DNA: TGCAGCGTTGACAGCACCTATGGCTACACCTTC
D: TRBD1; size: .; J: TRBJ2-7; V: TRBV20-1; CDR3: CSASPSRGTYEQYF; DNA: TGCAGTGCTAGCCCCAGCAGGGGGACCTACGAGCAGTACTTC
D: .; size: few; J: TRBJ2-3; V: TRBV7-2; CDR3: CASSLVPFGQILTDTQYF; DNA: TGTGCCAGCAGCTTAGTGCCTTTTGGACAGATATTAACAGATACGCAGTATTTT
D: .; size: many; J: TRBJ1-3; V: TRBV5-5; CDR3: CASRPTERNTIYF; DNA: TGTGCCAGCAGGCCAACAGAGAGAAACACCATATATTTT